This T cell receptor (beta chain) was captured in a study of identical twins. Study results and limitations: Rather than following the same donors, the conclusions depended on cross-sectional statistical analysis. Cord blood beta clonotypes that were abundant carried fewer insertions, and memory repertoires showed no such trend.

Trimming left V 5 bases short and J 9 bases short, with 17 bases between. The V gene's germline CDR1 is MNHNS and CDR2 SASEGT. The CDR3 totals 15 residues. MiXCR, applied by TCRdb to the 5' RACE reads, yields one record per CDR3 protein. The sample gives about 890,000 distinct CDR3 sequences, about 12% of which show up once; around 1.6% is in the top ten. Healthy Caucasians supplied all donations. This clonotype showed up many times. Its antigen remains unidentified. These data were also reused for a study on yellow fever vaccine responses in identical twins. That work contributes: It has been reported that, in twins, the vaccine T cell response seemed partly convergent and partly personalized.

V and J are TRBV6-1 and TRBJ1-6; D gene uncertain. The source of this sequence is a woman younger than 30 in good health. Material: PBMCs. Here the CDR3 reads CASSKSTGSTSPLHF. CDR3 DNA: TGTGCCAGCAGTAAATCTACGGGATCAACTTCACCCCTCCACTTT.